This TCR beta chain derives from a study of regulatory T cells in long-lasting Graves disease. At the level of the study: Disease was considered persistent Graves' disease after over 5 years of antithyroid drugs (with positive TSH receptor antibodies).

The time point: persistent/refractory GD, antithyroid drugs over 5 years with positive TRAb. RNA isolated from PBMCs was used to make the TCR library. Graves' disease diagnosis was established per American Thyroid Association guidelines. Libraries of TCR beta came from iRepertoire HTBI primers plus Arm-PCR of CDR3 regions. TCRdb re-analysed the multiplex PCR reads in MiXCR, keeping a single row per CDR3 protein. The sample yields roughly 400,000 distinct CDR3 sequences, 20% to 25% seen once. Whole-study findings and limits: Persistent disease exhibited a predilection for TRBV28, TRBJ1-2 and TRBJ2-5.

This clonotype was found many times. Its antigen remains unidentified. The CDR3 is 12 amino acids. Trimming shortened V by 6 bases and J by 5 bases, and 10 bases separated the two germline ends. Germline V gives CDR1 MDHEN, CDR2 SYDVKM. The chain uses TRBV28 and TRBJ1-2; a weak D match, TRBD1 (5 bases). Sequencing used peripheral blood mononuclear cells (PBMCs), obtained when the disease was refractory, from a patient treated with antithyroid drugs. This clonotype was obtained from a female donor with Graves disease. This CDR3 is CASRPGKYGYTF. The CDR3 nucleotides are TGTGCCAGCAGGCCAGGGAAGTATGGCTACACCTTC.